What follows are 14 T cell receptor beta chains derived from one specimen sequenced in a study of regulatory T cells in long-lasting Graves disease. Indicated time point: newly diagnosed GD, antithyroid drugs for less than 3 months. PBMC RNA was the source of the TCR library. Both iRepertoire HTBI primers and Arm-PCR of CDR3 regions were used to build the TCR beta libraries. TCRdb reprocessed the multiplex PCR reads with MiXCR, giving one entry per CDR3 protein. Of some 400,000 distinct CDR3 sequences detected, under 15% appear once; the ten largest clones hold over 15%. The sample was also linked to a second study, of T cells in Graves' hyperthyroidism and ophthalmopathy.

Source: peripheral blood mononuclear cells (PBMCs), taken at new diagnosis, from a patient treated with antithyroid drugs. These receptors were taken from a woman aged 30 to 39 with Graves disease.

V and J are TRBV24-1 and TRBJ2-4, with 8 bases matching TRBD2. Trimming cost V 8 bases and J 13 bases; bases outside gene matches: 12. This CDR3 region has 13 residues. The germline gives CDR1 KGHDR, CDR2 SFDVKD. DNA for the CDR3: TGTGCCACCATGGGGACTAGTGTCTATGAGCAGTACTTC. Translation gives CATMGTSVYEQYF.

The table lists this clonotype with many counts. The rearrangement joins TRBV30 to TRBJ1-1; no clear D. The V end lost 4 bases, the J end lost 0 bases, and 9 bases lay between the germline ends. CDR3 length: 13 amino acids. Germline loops: CDR1 GTSNPN, CDR2 SVGIG (reference sequence). For the CDR3, the DNA is TGTGCCTGGACCCAGGAGGTGAACACTGAAGCTTTCTTT. Translated, it gives CAWTQEVNTEAFF.

This clonotype has at least ten counts. The chain combines TRBV2 with TRBJ1-2; D ambiguous. CDR3 length equals 14 residues. Germline assignment: CDR1 SNHLY and CDR2 FYNNEI. The V gene lost 4 bases and the J gene lost 2 bases, with 11 bases spanning the gap. CDR3 amino acids: CASSGRWPNYGYTF. CDR3 nucleotides: TGTGCCAGCAGTGGCCGCTGGCCAAACTATGGCTACACCTTC.

This clonotype was detected ten times or more. The genes are TRBV5-1 and TRBJ1-2; 8 bases are shared with TRBD1. V lost 4 bases, J lost 8 bases, and 7 bases stayed unmatched. CDR3 length equals 13 residues. CDR1 is SGHRS and CDR2 is YFSETQ in the germline V gene. The CDR3 region is CASSPTGVPGYTF. CDR3 nucleotides: TGCGCCAGCAGCCCGACAGGGGTACCCGGCTACACCTTC.

This clonotype occurred many times. The CDR3 here is CSARDLGGSYTEAFF. CDR3 DNA: TGCAGTGCTAGAGATCTAGGGGGTTCGTACACTGAAGCTTTCTTT. The chain is built from TRBV20-1 and TRBJ1-1; D is perhaps TRBD1 (6 bases). The CDR3 extends over 15 amino acids. V was pared by 0 bases and J by 3 bases, with 14 bases between. Germline values: CDR1 DFQATT, CDR2 SNEGSKA (reference sequence).

This clonotype showed up many times. V gene TRBV6-1 combines with J gene TRBJ2-3; 8 nucleotides align to TRBD1. The V segment lost 7 bases and the J segment 1 base; nucleotides outside the gene matches: 13. The CDR3 totals 17 residues. Looked up from germline, CDR1 is MNHNS and CDR2 is SASEGT. The CDR3, as DNA: TGTGCCAGCACCGCCCGGACAGGGCGAGGAGGCACAGATACGCAGTATTTT. It specifies CASTARTGRGGTDTQYF.

Many counts were recorded for this clonotype. The genes are TRBV7-9 and TRBJ2-1, with a possible D match to TRBD1 (5 bases). CDR1 SEHNR and CDR2 FQNEAQ come from the germline V gene (reference sequence). V lost 2 bases and J lost 9, with 14 bases in between. The CDR3 has 14 residues. The CDR3 is CASSLPQGRAEQFF. DNA of the CDR3: TGTGCCAGCAGCTTACCCCAGGGCAGGGCTGAGCAGTTCTTC.

At least ten counts were recorded for this clonotype. This rearrangement joins TRBV12-3 or TRBV12-4 to TRBJ2-2, with D perhaps TRBD1 (6 bases). The CDR3 loop spans 15 amino acids. Trimming pared 4 bases from V and 5 bases from J, leaving 14 bases between. As DNA, the CDR3 is TGTGCCAGCAGTTCAAGGGGGACGGGTACCGGGGAGCTGTTTTTT. Translating gives CASSSRGTGTGELFF.

This clonotype was observed many times. V and J are TRBV28 and TRBJ2-1; 7 bases fit TRBD2. The closer fit of TRBJ2-5 to the DNA end suggests the J call may be wrong. The CDR3 is 17 amino acids. Germline V gene data show CDR1 as MDHEN and CDR2 as SYDVKM. CDR3 amino acids: CASSSPGAGEKRKTQYF. The CDR3 DNA sequence: TGTGCCAGCAGTTCTCCTGGTGCGGGAGAGAAGAGGAAGACCCAGTACTTC.

Many counts were recorded for this clonotype. This CDR3 is CASSLLGTRYLAEAFF. In nucleotides, the CDR3 is TGTGCCAGCAGTTTATTGGGGACTCGTTATCTCGCTGAAGCTTTCTTT. The V and J genes are TRBV28 and TRBJ1-1, with D perhaps matching TRBD1 (5 bases). Looked up from germline, CDR1 is MDHEN and CDR2 is SYDVKM. This CDR3 has 16 amino acids. Deletions cut 1 base from V and 6 bases from J, with 18 bases between. Together with reference TRBV28 and TRBJ1-1, the CDR3 gives the full variable domain: DVKVTQSSRYLVKRTGEKVFLECVQDMDHENMFWYRQDPGLGLRLIYFSYDVKMKEKGDIPEGYSVSREKKERFSLILESASTNQTSMYLCASSLLGTRYLAEAFFGQGTRLTVV.

This clonotype was picked up a small number of times. The chain uses TRBV9 and TRBJ2-1; 10 bases line up with TRBD2. Germline V gives CDR1 SGDLS, CDR2 YYNGEE. V shed 2 bases, J shed 1 base, and the junction held 0 bases outside the gene matches. This CDR3 has 15 residues. DNA of the CDR3: TGTGCCAGCAGCGTTAGCGGGAGGTCCTACAATGAGCAGTTCTTC. Amino acid sequence: CASSVSGRSYNEQFF.

This chain joins TRBV27 and TRBJ1-1, with D uncertain. Germline lookup yields CDR1 MNHEY and CDR2 SMNVEV (reference sequence). The length of the CDR3 is 14 residues. The V end was cut by 4 bases, the J end by 0 bases, with 9 bases between. CDR3 sequence (DNA): TGTGCCAGCAGTTGGTCAGCCGTGAACACTGAAGCTTTCTTT. Its translation is CASSWSAVNTEAFF.

This clonotype occurred many times. V gene TRBV12-3 or TRBV12-4 combines with J gene TRBJ1-6; 7 bases are a match to TRBD1. Germline trimming cut 0 bases from V and 10 bases from J; bases unmatched to any gene: 12. The CDR3 consists of 17 residues. CDR3: CASSLATGAPGKSPLHF. In DNA, the CDR3 is TGTGCCAGCAGTTTAGCAACAGGGGCCCCGGGGAAGTCACCCCTCCACTTT.

The rearrangement uses TRBV19 and TRBJ1-1; D uncertain. The CDR3 length is 13 residues. The V end lost 3 bases, the J end lost 1 base, and 6 bases lay between the germline ends. Germline CDR1 and CDR2: LNHDA and SQIVND (reference sequence). In DNA, the CDR3 is TGTGCCAGTAGTATTGCAGCGAACACTGAAGCTTTCTTT. This sequence encodes CASSIAANTEAFF.